The clone carrying this T cell receptor (beta chain) was recorded many times. Exclusions: uncontrolled infection, other autoimmune disease, pregnancy, lactation. Trimming stripped 1 base from V and 3 bases from J, with 19 bases between. The length of the CDR3 is 17 residues. The V gene's germline CDR1 is SGHRS and CDR2 YFSETQ. The TCR beta CDR3 regions underwent amplification using RNA transcripts as the source. First-round RT-PCR with HTBI primers amplified the TCR CDR3 region. One entry per CDR3 protein, called by TCRdb with MiXCR from the multiplex PCR reads. The sample has some 620,000 distinct CDR3 sequences; 15% to 20% are singletons. These data originate in a study of T cells in Graves' hyperthyroidism and ophthalmopathy.

The clonotype originates from a woman aged 25 to 39 with Graves' hyperthyroidism. Sequences were obtained from blood. V is TRBV5-1 and J is TRBJ1-2; D unclear. CDR3: CASSLHQDSTGHYGYTF. The CDR3 DNA sequence: TGCGCCAGCAGCTTGCATCAGGATTCGACCGGACACTATGGCTACACCTTC. Full variable domain (missing parts from reference TRBV5-1 and TRBJ1-2): KAGVTQTPRYLIKTRGQQVTLSCSPISGHRSVSWYQQTPGQGLQFLFEYFSETQRNKGNFPGRFSGRQFSNSRSEMNVSTLELGDSALYLCASSLHQDSTGHYGYTFGSGTRLTVV.